What follows are 6 T cell receptor beta chains derived from one specimen sequenced in a study of cytomegalovirus exposure and HLA in healthy donors (TCRdb year 2017). The library was produced with the immunoSEQ multiplex PCR assay. For the multiplex PCR, a mixture combining 60 forward primers for TCR Vbeta segments and 13 reverse primers for TCR Jbeta segments was used. Drawn from immuneACCESS, this table holds only the in-frame rearrangements with V and J called that TCRdb kept. Clones are partly lost; checked studies trace under half to an unresolved V gene and leave the rest unexplained. The sample table records more than 100,000 clones; more than 55% of these occur just once. Of the sample, 1.5% is held by the ten largest clones. Material for sequencing was PBMCs. The source of these receptors is a man younger than 35 in good health and CMV-seronegative.

The V call is TRBV7-9, the J call TRBJ1-2; 12 bases line up with TRBD1. The length of the CDR3 is 17 residues. Germline V gives CDR1 SEHNR, CDR2 FQNEAQ (reference sequence). Germline trimming cut 2 bases from V and 6 bases from J; bases unmatched to any gene: 10. The CDR3 loop is CASSLIGTGGVGHGYTF. The CDR3 DNA reads TGTGCCAGCAGCTTAATAGGGACAGGGGGCGTTGGGCATGGCTACACCTTC.

Here the CDR3 DNA reads TGCGCCAGCAGCCGCGGGGGGGCCGGCGACGGGGAGCTGTTTTTT. Amino acid sequence: CASSRGGAGDGELFF. J is TRBJ2-2 and V is TRBV5-1; 9 nucleotides line up with TRBD2. The CDR3 is 15 amino acids. J was trimmed by 7 bases and V by 4 bases; bases with no gene match: 8. Germline-derived CDR1 and CDR2 are SGHRS and YFSETQ.

This clone came up a few times. The gene calls are TRBV6-4 and TRBJ2-3; TRBD2 matches at 12 bases. The trim removed 6 bases at V and 4 bases at J, leaving 2 bases unmatched. The CDR3 runs 14 residues. CDR1 and CDR2 (germline): MRHNA, SNTAGT. The DNA of the CDR3 is TGTGCCAGCAGACTAGCGGGAGGATCAGATACGCAGTATTTT. Translated: CASRLAGGSDTQYF.

The J gene is TRBJ2-3, the V gene TRBV7-9; the match to TRBD2 covers 8 bases. This CDR3 spans 16 amino acids. Germline V gene data show CDR1 as SEHNR and CDR2 as FQNEAQ (reference sequence). V shed 1 base and J 1 base; nucleotides not matched to a gene: 4. The CDR3 coding sequence is TGTGCCAGCAGCTTAGGGTCGGGAGGGGGCACAGATACGCAGTATTTT. Amino acid sequence: CASSLGSGGGTDTQYF.

The gene calls are TRBV4-1 and TRBJ2-7; perhaps TRBD2 as D (7 bases). The V end was cut by 8 bases, the J end by 6 bases, with 20 bases between. Germline V gene data show CDR1 as MGHRA and CDR2 as YSYEKL. The CDR3 is 14 residues long. Here the CDR3 DNA reads TGCGCCAGCGGGCCCATGGGGGGGCCCCCCGAGCAGTACTTC. This gives the protein CASGPMGGPPEQYF.

This clone was detected only a few times. The gene calls are TRBV27 and TRBJ1-1; D gene uncertain. The germline CDR1 and CDR2 sequences are MNHEY and SMNVEV (reference sequence). V was clipped by 5 bases and J by 1 base, with 11 bases between them. There are 14 residues in the CDR3. In DNA, the CDR3 is TGTGCCAGCAGTGGCTTGGCAGGGAACACTGAAGCTTTCTTT. Translation gives CASSGLAGNTEAFF.